The 15 T cell receptor beta chains reported below all come from one sample, sequenced in a study of T cell responses to AZD1222 COVID-19 vaccine. The repertoire was sequenced with immunoSEQ multiplex PCR; TCRdb's copy has only in-frame clones and lacks some. This sample carries under 130,000 clones, 91% of them seen once, and the ten largest clones take about 48%. Source: peripheral blood, taken on day 0 of AZD1222 vaccination. Source of these receptors: an adult in good health.

This sequence joins TRBV3-1 (or the pseudogene TRBV3-2) and TRBJ1-3; the D gene is possibly TRBD1 (6 bases). CDR1 LGHDT and CDR2 YNNKEL come from the germline V gene (reference sequence). CDR3 length: 14 residues. V shed 2 bases and J shed 4 bases, with 9 bases lying between them. CDR3 residues: CASSQMTGGNTIYF. The CDR3 coding sequence is TGTGCCAGCAGCCAAATGACAGGCGGAAACACCATATATTTT.

DNA of the CDR3: TGTGCCAGCAGTTTACAGGGGGAAACGAGCTACACCTTC. Its protein is CASSLQGETSYTF. This chain uses TRBV28 with TRBJ1-2, with 7 bases aligning to TRBD1. The germline V gene encodes CDR1 MDHEN and CDR2 SYDVKM. The CDR3 is 13 residues long. The J segment lost 9 bases and the V segment lost 2 bases, leaving 6 bases of the junction unmatched.

The CDR3 coding sequence is TGTGCCAGCAGCCGTGAAGGGTATGGTCAGCCCCAGCATTTT. The encoded protein is CASSREGYGQPQHF. The J gene is TRBJ1-5, the V gene TRBV27; D is uncertain. There are 14 residues in the CDR3. Trimming stripped 6 bases from V and 6 bases from J, with 15 bases between. Germline V gene lookup returns CDR1 MNHEY and CDR2 SMNVEV (reference sequence).

The J gene is TRBJ2-7, the V gene TRBV27; TRBD2 agrees at 8 bases. V was pared by 6 bases and J by 2 bases, with 6 bases of the junction left unmatched. This CDR3 spans 14 amino acids. Germline V CDR1 and CDR2: MNHEY, SMNVEV (reference sequence). The DNA for the CDR3 is TGTGCCAGCAGGGAAAGCGGGAGACCCTACGAGCAGTACTTC. It translates to CASRESGRPYEQYF.

The chain recombines TRBV18 with TRBJ1-5; D is unresolved. The V gene's germline CDR1 is KGHSH and CDR2 LQKENI. The CDR3 is 16 residues long. Trimming removed 4 bases from V and 2 bases from J, with 15 bases in between. CDR3 sequence: CASSLTRSGGNQPQHF. CDR3 DNA: TGTGCCAGCTCACTAACACGGTCAGGTGGCAATCAGCCCCAGCATTTT.

This sequence joins TRBV7-2 and TRBJ1-2, with a possible D match to TRBD1 (5 bases). V lost 5 bases to trimming and J lost 4 bases, with 11 bases between them. The germline CDR1 and CDR2 sequences are SGHTA and FQGNSA. The CDR3 is made up of 13 amino acids. CDR3 region: CASSRHGGYGYTF. DNA for the CDR3: TGTGCCAGCAGCCGCCATGGGGGCTATGGCTACACCTTC.

This clone was recorded a few times. V is TRBV5-1 and J is TRBJ1-1, with TRBD1 identical over 9 bases. The V segment lost 2 bases and the J segment 4 bases; nucleotides outside the gene matches: 3. CDR1 and CDR2 from the germline V gene are SGHRS and YFSETQ. This CDR3 is 14 amino acids long. CDR3 DNA sequence: TGCGCCAGCAGCTTCGGACAGGGGATCACTGAAGCTTTCTTT. Residues: CASSFGQGITEAFF.

This chain uses TRBV6-1 with TRBJ1-5; D might be TRBD1 (5 bases). Germline V gives CDR1 MNHNS, CDR2 SASEGT. The CDR3 is 18 amino acids. V lost 2 bases and J 2 bases, leaving 19 bases between the germline ends. Here the CDR3 reads CASSEFQVQIRGNQPQHF. As DNA, the CDR3 is TGTGCCAGCAGTGAATTCCAGGTTCAAATCAGGGGCAATCAGCCCCAGCATTTT.

The rearrangement joins TRBV7-8 to TRBJ2-1; 10 positions agree with TRBD2. Germline lookup yields CDR1 SGHVS and CDR2 FQNEAQ. The CDR3 has 18 residues. V lost 6 bases and J lost 2; bases outside the gene matches: 13. The CDR3: CASRRSGLADIAYNEQFF. The CDR3 DNA reads TGTGCCAGCAGACGATCAGGACTAGCGGATATTGCCTACAATGAGCAGTTCTTC.

The chain is built from TRBV7-8 and TRBJ2-7; 8 nucleotides align to TRBD2. CDR3 length: 16 amino acids. The V segment lost 4 bases and the J segment 1 base; nucleotides outside the gene matches: 9. Looked up from germline, CDR1 is SGHVS and CDR2 is FQNEAQ. CDR3 sequence: CASSSRLSGRSYEQYF. CDR3 in DNA: TGTGCCAGCAGCTCCCGACTCAGCGGGAGATCCTACGAGCAGTACTTC.

The J gene is TRBJ2-2, the V gene TRBV11-3; 7 nucleotides match TRBD2. V lost 1 base, J lost 5 bases, and 7 bases stayed unmatched. Per the germline V gene, CDR1 is SGHNT and CDR2 is YENEEA. The CDR3 spans 16 residues. CDR3 sequence reads: CASSLAWSGGTGELFF. CDR3 sequence (DNA): TGTGCCAGCAGCTTAGCTTGGTCGGGGGGTACCGGGGAGCTGTTTTTT.

This chain connects TRBV28 to TRBJ2-4, with D possibly being TRBD2 (6 bases). The ends were cut back, 5 bases at V and 3 bases at J, with 23 bases in the middle. Germline loops: CDR1 MDHEN, CDR2 SYDVKM. The length of the CDR3 is 18 residues. CDR3 amino acids: CASSQVRGWYRDKNIQYF. In DNA, the CDR3 is TGTGCCAGCAGTCAGGTCCGGGGGTGGTACAGAGACAAAAACATTCAGTACTTC.

The rearrangement joins TRBV5-1 to TRBJ1-3; 7 bases line up with TRBD1. With V trimmed by 3 bases and J by 7 bases, 13 bases remained unmatched. The CDR3 totals 16 residues. From germline, CDR1 is SGHRS and CDR2 YFSETQ. CDR3 bases: TGCGCCAGCAGCTCCGGTCCGGGGACAGAAGGCAACACCATATATTTT. Translated: CASSSGPGTEGNTIYF.

The rearrangement joins TRBV3-1 (or the pseudogene TRBV3-2) to TRBJ1-6; D remains unclear. Trimming stripped 3 bases from V and 6 bases from J, with 15 bases between. Germline V gene sequence: CDR1 LGHDT, CDR2 YNNKEL (reference sequence). The CDR3 has 16 residues. The CDR3 loop is CASSHSGGLGNSPLHF. CDR3 sequence (DNA): TGTGCCAGCAGCCACTCCGGAGGCCTCGGTAATTCACCCCTCCACTTT.

CDR3 amino acids: CASSSGLAGAKDTQYF. DNA for the CDR3: TGCGCCAGCAGCTCGGGACTAGCGGGAGCGAAAGATACGCAGTATTTT. This chain links TRBV5-1 with TRBJ2-3; 14 bases map to TRBD2. CDR1 SGHRS and CDR2 YFSETQ come from the germline V gene. Trimming at V came to 3 bases and at J to 5 bases, leaving 5 bases not matched to a gene. CDR3 length equals 16 residues.